This T cell receptor (beta chain) was retrieved from a study of shared clonotypes between healthy human individuals. About the study: In total, the donors were a couple of women and a few men aged 18 to 49. Study conclusions and caveats: Sharing of clonotypes among donors was expected to vary with sequencing depth. The naive CD4 repertoires of a handful of donors were compared, and approximately 4.5% of clonotypes were shared.

Germline V gene sequence: CDR1 SGHRS, CDR2 YFSETQ. V was clipped by 4 bases and J by 0 bases, with 10 bases between them. The CDR3 loop spans 14 amino acids. Clones were sequenced by immunoSEQ multiplex PCR, and TCRdb holds only the in-frame ones, with some missing. The repertoire holds under 2,500,000 clones, with around 95% as singletons. This clone was counted a single time. The antigen is not known. What was sequenced was naive CD4+ T cells sorted from blood. The subset here: CD45RA+ positively selected. The clonotype comes from a man aged 18 to 29 in good health. The chain recombines TRBV5-1 with TRBJ1-1; the D is unclear. CDR3 residues: CASSGMTMNTEAFF. Written as DNA, the CDR3 is TGCGCCAGCAGCGGAATGACAATGAACACTGAAGCTTTCTTT.